What follows are 27 T cell receptor beta chains derived from one specimen sequenced in a study of blood T cell repertoires in COVID-19. Repertoires were generated with immunoSEQ multiplex PCR, while TCRdb's copy carries only in-frame clones and drops some. The sample includes roughly 120,000 clones, about nine tenths of them seen just once. Sequenced material: peripheral blood. The receptors here all came from a human donor in a cohort sampled during active COVID-19.

The gene calls are TRBV6-5 and TRBJ1-5, with TRBD1 matching over 8 bases. Trimming removed 5 bases from V and 5 bases from J; junction bases left unmatched: 2. The CDR3 is 13 residues long. Germline assignment: CDR1 MNHEY and CDR2 SVGAGI. CDR3 loop: CASSQDRDQPQHF. The DNA of the CDR3 is TGTGCCAGCAGTCAGGACAGGGATCAGCCCCAGCATTTT.

The rearrangement links TRBV12-3 or TRBV12-4 to TRBJ1-5; a weak D match, TRBD1 (5 bases). V lost 6 bases and J lost 7, with 13 bases in between. The CDR3 loop spans 13 amino acids. The CDR3 sequence: CASRSGGSQPQHF. DNA for the CDR3: TGTGCCAGCAGGTCGGGGGGGTCCCAGCCCCAGCATTTT.

The rearrangement uses TRBV19 and TRBJ2-5, with no clear D. Germline CDR1 reads LNHDA; CDR2 reads SQIVND (reference sequence). The CDR3 length is 14 residues. V lost 5 bases to trimming and J lost 5 bases, with 15 bases between them. CDR3 sequence: CASSPTMRWETQYF. The CDR3 coding sequence is TGTGCCAGTAGTCCGACCATGCGGTGGGAGACCCAGTACTTC.

The chain is built from TRBV7-6 and TRBJ1-1; the match to TRBD1 covers 7 bases. The J segment lost 0 bases and the V segment lost 5 bases, leaving 3 bases of the junction unmatched. This CDR3 comprises 14 residues. CDR1 and CDR2 from the germline V gene are SGHVS and FNYEAQ. The CDR3 DNA sequence: TGTGCCAGCAGCCCGACAGGGATGAACACTGAAGCTTTCTTT. Its translation: CASSPTGMNTEAFF.

V usage is TRBV7-6 and J usage is TRBJ2-4; 12 bases line up with TRBD1. V lost 5 bases to trimming and J lost 9 bases; unmatched junction nucleotides: 8. CDR1 and CDR2 from the germline V gene are SGHVS and FNYEAQ. The CDR3 totals 15 residues. The DNA for the CDR3 is TGTGCCAGCAGCAGAGCCGGGACAGGGGGCGGCATTCAGTACTTC. It codes for CASSRAGTGGGIQYF.

The rearrangement joins TRBV6-5 to TRBJ2-1; D is ambiguous. Between the trimmed V and J ends, which lost 7 bases and 4 bases, there was a span of 5 bases. The germline gives CDR1 MNHEY, CDR2 SVGAGI. This CDR3 spans 11 amino acids. Here the CDR3 DNA reads TGTGCCAGCACCGGGTACAATGAGCAGTTCTTC. Protein: CASTGYNEQFF.

The chain employs TRBV7-3 and TRBJ2-7; 7 nucleotides match TRBD1. The CDR3 totals 13 residues. Germline CDR1 and CDR2: SGHTA and FQGTGA. Trimming removed 6 bases from V and 6 bases from J; junction bases left unmatched: 8. The CDR3 region is CASSTQQGFEQYF. CDR3 in DNA: TGTGCCAGCAGTACACAACAGGGGTTCGAGCAGTACTTC. The entire variable domain, with the rest obtained from reference TRBV7-3 and TRBJ2-7, is as follows: GAGVSQTPSNKVTEKGKYVELRCDPISGHTALYWYRQSLGQGPEFLIYFQGTGAADDSGLPNDRFFAVRPEGSVSTLKIQRTERGDSAVYLCASSTQQGFEQYFGPGTRLTVT.

This clone was counted only a few times. The CDR3 loop reads CASGLSQAQPQHF. The CDR3, as DNA: TGTGCTAGTGGTTTGTCCCAGGCTCAGCCCCAGCATTTT. This chain joins TRBV12-5 and TRBJ1-5; D call uncertain. V was clipped by 2 bases and J by 6 bases, with 8 bases between them. The CDR3 is made up of 13 amino acids. Per the germline V gene, CDR1 is LGHNT and CDR2 is FRNRAP.

V and J are TRBV30 and TRBJ2-6, with D tentatively TRBD1 (5 bases). The CDR3 length is 17 residues. Germline-derived CDR1 and CDR2 are GTSNPN and SVGIG (reference sequence). The V end was cut by 2 bases, the J end by 0 bases, with 14 bases between. The CDR3 is CAWSIGEQASGANVLTF. The CDR3 coding sequence is TGTGCCTGGAGTATAGGGGAACAGGCCTCTGGGGCCAACGTCCTGACTTTC.

This rearrangement joins TRBV6-5 to TRBJ2-1; D is undetermined. Germline V CDR1 and CDR2: MNHEY, SVGAGI. The CDR3 totals 14 residues. The germline V and J ends were trimmed by 6 bases and 0 bases, with 9 bases remaining between them. CDR3 coding DNA: TGTGCCAGCAGAGAGGCTAGCTCCTACAATGAGCAGTTCTTC. The encoded protein is CASREASSYNEQFF.

The CDR3: CASSSPGTGMYEQYF. The CDR3 nucleotides read TGTGCCAGCAGTTCTCCCGGGACAGGGATGTACGAGCAGTACTTC. V usage is TRBV27 and J usage is TRBJ2-7, with 9 positions matching TRBD1. Germline loops: CDR1 MNHEY, CDR2 SMNVEV (reference sequence). The V and J ends lost 4 bases and 4 bases, in that order; junction bases with no gene match: 8. The length of the CDR3 is 15 residues.

At least ten counts were recorded for this clone. The chain links TRBV7-9 to TRBJ2-1; TRBD2 is a possible D gene (5 bases). Between the trimmed V and J ends, which lost 1 base and 10 bases, there was a span of 8 bases. Germline V lookup: CDR1 SEHNR, CDR2 FQNEAQ (reference sequence). This CDR3 comprises 12 residues. CDR3 in amino acids: CASSLGTGEQFF. As DNA, the CDR3 is TGTGCCAGCAGCTTAGGGACGGGGGAGCAGTTCTTC.

J is TRBJ1-1 and V is TRBV7-3; D not certain. Germline CDR1 and CDR2: SGHTA and FQGTGA. The V gene lost 10 bases and the J gene lost 10 bases, with 10 bases spanning the gap. The CDR3 has 9 amino acids. The CDR3 DNA sequence: TGTGCCACCGGGGAGGGAGCTTTCTTT. Amino acids: CATGEGAFF.

In this sample, this clone turned up once. This chain uses TRBV3-1 (or the pseudogene TRBV3-2) with TRBJ2-7, with D possibly matching TRBD2 (6 bases). The length of the CDR3 is 14 residues. V gave up 4 bases and J gave up 7 bases, with 17 bases separating them. Germline assignment: CDR1 LGHDT and CDR2 YNNKEL (reference sequence). The CDR3 region has the DNA TGTGCCAGCAGCCGACTAGATATTAGAGGGGAGCAGTACTTC. This translates into CASSRLDIRGEQYF.

The chain uses TRBV20-1 and TRBJ2-4, with D possibly TRBD1 on 5 matching bases. The germline CDR1 and CDR2 sequences are DFQATT and SNEGSKA (reference sequence). V gave up 3 bases and J gave up 10 bases, with 7 bases separating them. The CDR3 is 10 residues long. The CDR3 sequence is CSARGQIQYF. The DNA of the CDR3 is TGCAGTGCTAGGGGGCAGATTCAGTACTTC.

Written as DNA, the CDR3 is TGTGCCTCGGGACAGGGGACTAACTATGGCTACACCTTC. Protein product: CASGQGTNYGYTF. The chain joins TRBV30 to TRBJ1-2; 10 bases map to TRBD1. Per germline, CDR1 GTSNPN and CDR2 SVGIG (reference sequence). Trimming took 7 bases from V and 0 from J; bases not matched to a gene: 2. The CDR3 runs to 13 residues.

About this clone itself: Additional DNA sequences in this sample encode the identical CDR3. This rearrangement joins TRBV11-2 to TRBJ1-5; TRBD1 matches 12 bases. The CDR3 sequence is 14 residues long. CDR1 and CDR2 (germline): SGHAT, FQNNGV. Trimming at V came to 5 bases and at J to 10 bases, leaving 6 bases not matched to a gene. The CDR3 DNA reads as TGTGCCAGCAGCCCCGGGACAGGGGGCGGACCCCAGCATTTT. Translated: CASSPGTGGGPQHF.

The chain uses TRBV9 and TRBJ2-2, with D maybe TRBD1 (5 bases). Trimming removed 2 bases at V and 6 bases at J, with 11 bases between. CDR1 is SGDLS, CDR2 YYNGEE, per germline. The CDR3 spans 14 residues. The chain's CDR3 is CASSVRQTAGELFF. The CDR3 region has the DNA TGTGCCAGCAGCGTTCGACAGACCGCCGGGGAGCTGTTTTTT.

As DNA, the CDR3 is TGTGCCAGCAGCACAGGACTAGCGGGAGCATACAATGAGCAGTTCTTC. Its protein is CASSTGLAGAYNEQFF. V usage is TRBV5-4 and J usage is TRBJ2-1, with 13 bases that match TRBD2. Unmatched junction bases numbered 5, after V lost 4 bases and J lost 4 bases. The CDR3 extends over 16 amino acids. Germline CDR1 and CDR2: SGHNT and YYREEE (reference sequence).

This rearrangement joins TRBV11-3 to TRBJ1-2; TRBD1 is a possible D gene (5 bases). Germline-derived CDR1 and CDR2 are SGHNT and YENEEA. V lost 1 base and J 4 bases, leaving 10 bases between the germline ends. This CDR3 spans 14 amino acids. The CDR3 nucleotides read TGTGCCAGCAGCTTAGGCAGGGTGAGCTATGGCTACACCTTC. The encoded protein is CASSLGRVSYGYTF.

The J gene is TRBJ1-1, the V gene TRBV18; 8 nucleotides agree with TRBD1. CDR3 length: 15 residues. CDR1 is KGHSH and CDR2 is LQKENI in the germline V gene. With V trimmed by 1 base and J by 5 bases, 6 bases remained unmatched. The CDR3, as DNA: TGTGCCAGCTCACCACTGGGACAGGTGGGTACTGAAGCTTTCTTT. It yields the protein CASSPLGQVGTEAFF. Variable domain in full (rest from reference TRBV18 and TRBJ1-1): NAGVMQNPRHLVRRRGQEARLRCSPMKGHSHVYWYRQLPEEGLKFMVYLQKENIIDESGMPKERFSAEFPKEGPSILRIQQVVRGDSAAYFCASSPLGQVGTEAFFGQGTRLTVV.

This chain uses TRBV9 with TRBJ2-3, with 9 positions matching TRBD2. V lost 4 bases to trimming and J lost 5 bases; unmatched junction nucleotides: 5. CDR3 length equals 14 residues. CDR1 and CDR2 (germline): SGDLS, YYNGEE. Written as DNA, the CDR3 is TGTGCCAGCAGCCCTCGGACTAGCGTAGATACGCAGTATTTT. Its protein product is CASSPRTSVDTQYF.

CDR3 nucleotides: TGTGCCTGGAGTGTACGAAGGGGCTGGGCTGAAGCTTTCTTT. It encodes CAWSVRRGWAEAFF. V and J are TRBV30 and TRBJ1-1; D possibly corresponds to TRBD1 (5 bases). Deletions cut 0 bases from V and 6 bases from J, with 14 bases between. CDR3 size: 14 residues. Germline lookup yields CDR1 GTSNPN and CDR2 SVGIG (reference sequence). The full variable domain, rest sourced from reference TRBV30 and TRBJ1-1, is SQTIHQWPATLVQPVGSPLSLECTVEGTSNPNLYWYRQAAGRGLQLLFYSVGIGQISSEVPQNLSASRPQDRQFILSSKKLLLSDSGFYLCAWSVRRGWAEAFFGQGTRLTVV.

The chain uses TRBV9 and TRBJ1-2; TRBD1 agrees at 9 bases. This CDR3 is built from 14 residues. Germline CDR1 reads SGDLS; CDR2 reads YYNGEE. The junction had 6 bases not matched to a gene; V was cut back by 4 bases and J by 5 bases. CDR3 loop: CASSNRGQGYGYTF. DNA of the CDR3: TGTGCCAGCAGCAATCGGGGACAGGGATATGGCTACACCTTC.

The V call is TRBV10-1, the J call TRBJ2-3; TRBD2 matches 10 bases. This CDR3 has 18 amino acids. CDR1 is WNHNN and CDR2 is SYGVQD in the germline V gene (reference sequence). V was pared by 0 bases and J by 0 bases, with 6 bases of the junction left unmatched. The CDR3 nucleotides are TGCGCCAGCAGTGAGTCCGGGACTAGCGAACCTAGCACAGATACGCAGTATTTT. Its protein is CASSESGTSEPSTDTQYF.

The chain uses TRBV27 and TRBJ2-6, with D perhaps matching TRBD2 (5 bases). CDR1 is MNHEY and CDR2 is SMNVEV in the germline V gene (reference sequence). The CDR3 consists of 15 residues. Trimming stripped 2 bases from V and 0 bases from J, with 5 bases between. CDR3 coding DNA: TGTGCCAGCAGTTTAGGGAGCTCTGGGGCCAACGTCCTGACTTTC. Residues: CASSLGSSGANVLTF. Full variable domain (remainder filled in from reference TRBV27 and TRBJ2-6): EAQVTQNPRYLITVTGKKLTVTCSQNMNHEYMSWYRQDPGLGLRQIYYSMNVEVTDKGDVPEGYKVSRKEKRNFPLILESPSPNQTSLYFCASSLGSSGANVLTFGAGSRLTVL.

The chain couples TRBV6-6 to TRBJ1-5, with 10 bases fitting TRBD1. The CDR3 contains 15 residues. J gave up 6 bases and V 6 bases, and 8 bases lay outside the gene matches. Germline V gene lookup returns CDR1 MNHNY and CDR2 SVGAGI (reference sequence). CDR3: CASRTTGTGVQPQHF. In DNA form, the CDR3 reads TGTGCCAGCAGAACGACCGGGACAGGGGTTCAGCCCCAGCATTTT.